These 23 T cell receptor beta chains originate from one sample sequenced in a study of T cell responses to AZD1222 COVID-19 vaccine. Only in-frame clones appear in the TCRdb table, and some are missing; sequencing was by immunoSEQ multiplex PCR. Here the sample spans tens of thousands of clones, 85% to 95% being singletons. The sequences come from peripheral blood, collected 28 days after the second AZD1222 dose. These receptors all stem from an adult who received the AZD1222 COVID-19 vaccine.

The chain is built from TRBV7-9 and TRBJ2-1; a possible D gene is TRBD2 (6 bases). The ends were cut back, 8 bases at V and 7 bases at J, with 18 bases in the middle. The CDR3 has 14 residues. Germline CDR1 reads SEHNR; CDR2 reads FQNEAQ (reference sequence). The CDR3, as DNA: TGTGCCAGCGGGCCCCGGGACTCTAGGAATGAGCAGTTCTTC. Its protein is CASGPRDSRNEQFF.

The chain links TRBV2 to TRBJ1-2, with a weak D call TRBD1 (5 bases). Trimming left V 4 bases short and J 8 bases short, with 17 bases between. Germline V lookup: CDR1 SNHLY, CDR2 FYNNEI. The CDR3 loop spans 14 amino acids. For the CDR3, the DNA is TGTGCCAGCAGTGGACGACAGCTAAGGGAGGGCTACACCTTC. Translated: CASSGRQLREGYTF.

This chain connects TRBV4-2 to TRBJ2-2, with D uncertain. This CDR3 spans 12 amino acids. Germline values: CDR1 LGHNA, CDR2 YNFKEQ. The V gene lost 4 bases and the J gene lost 8 bases, with 8 bases spanning the gap. In nucleotides, the CDR3 is TGTGCCAGCAGCCCTATGAGGGGGGAGCTGTTTTTT. As protein: CASSPMRGELFF.

The chain combines TRBV29-1 with TRBJ1-1, with a weak D call TRBD1 (6 bases). Trimming pared 7 bases from V and 0 bases from J, leaving 12 bases between. This CDR3 has 13 amino acids. Germline CDR1 and CDR2: SQVTM and ANQGSEA. The CDR3 coding sequence is TGCAGCGGCGCCAGGGGTCTGAACACTGAAGCTTTCTTT. Protein sequence: CSGARGLNTEAFF.

The rearrangement links TRBV3-1 (or the pseudogene TRBV3-2) to TRBJ2-7; D is ambiguous. The CDR3 is made up of 14 amino acids. CDR1 and CDR2 (germline): LGHDT, YNNKEL (reference sequence). The V and J ends lost 3 bases and 4 bases respectively, with 13 bases between them. The CDR3 region has the DNA TGTGCCAGCAGCCACGGAATTCGGCATTACGAGCAGTACTTC. Translation: CASSHGIRHYEQYF.

The rearrangement joins TRBV29-1 to TRBJ2-1; perhaps D is TRBD1 or TRBD2 (6 bases each). The CDR3 length is 14 residues. The ends were cut back, 4 bases at V and 3 bases at J, with 13 bases in the middle. Germline V gives CDR1 SQVTM, CDR2 ANQGSEA. The CDR3 sequence: CSVGGDTDYNEQFF. The CDR3 nucleotides read TGCAGCGTTGGGGGGGACACAGACTACAATGAGCAGTTCTTC.

This clone was detected only once. The chain links TRBV25-1 to TRBJ2-5; 10 bases line up with TRBD2. V lost 2 bases to trimming and J lost 0 bases; unmatched junction nucleotides: 6. The CDR3 runs to 17 residues. Germline V CDR1 and CDR2: MGHDK, SYGVNS. The CDR3 here is CASSEQLAGLYQETQYF. CDR3 sequence (DNA): TGTGCCAGCAGTGAACAACTAGCGGGGCTGTACCAAGAGACCCAGTACTTC.

The V call is TRBV14, the J call TRBJ2-6; D is undetermined. Between the trimmed V and J ends, which lost 0 bases and 2 bases, there was a span of 11 bases. Germline V gives CDR1 SGHDN, CDR2 FVKESK. The CDR3 is 17 residues long. CDR3 sequence (DNA): TGTGCCAGCAGCCAAGATAAACCCTCCCCTGGGGCCAACGTCCTGACTTTC. It codes for CASSQDKPSPGANVLTF. Complete variable domain (other parts from reference TRBV14 and TRBJ2-6): EAGVTQFPSHSVIEKGQTVTLRCDPISGHDNLYWYRRVMGKEIKFLLHFVKESKQDESGMPNNRFLAERTGGTYSTLKVQPAELEDSGVYFCASSQDKPSPGANVLTFGAGSRLTVL.

This chain connects TRBV27 to TRBJ2-7; no clear D gene. Looked up from germline, CDR1 is MNHEY and CDR2 is SMNVEV (reference sequence). The length of the CDR3 is 13 residues. V lost 3 bases, J lost 0 bases, and 6 bases lay in between. The CDR3 coding sequence is TGTGCCAGCAGTTTTGGGCGCTCCTACGAGCAGTACTTC. Translated, it gives CASSFGRSYEQYF.

This clone has just one count. The rearrangement uses TRBV4-1 and TRBJ2-1; the match to TRBD2 covers 13 bases. This CDR3 comprises 18 residues. The V segment lost 0 bases and the J segment 1 base; nucleotides outside the gene matches: 3. Germline V lookup: CDR1 MGHRA, CDR2 YSYEKL. Here the CDR3 reads CASSQERTSGSSYNEQFF. DNA of the CDR3: TGCGCCAGCAGCCAAGAAAGGACTAGCGGGAGTTCCTACAATGAGCAGTTCTTC.

Only one count was recorded for this clone. This rearrangement joins TRBV4-1 to TRBJ2-1; 9 bases map to TRBD2. Germline loops: CDR1 MGHRA, CDR2 YSYEKL. After removal of 1 base from V and 6 bases from J, the junction contained 4 bases not matched to a gene. The CDR3 runs 15 residues. CDR3 loop: CASSQVGRGGNEQFF. The DNA of the CDR3 is TGCGCCAGCAGCCAAGTAGGGCGGGGGGGCAATGAGCAGTTCTTC.

The chain carries TRBV10-2 and TRBJ2-6, with D perhaps being TRBD1 or TRBD2 (5 bases each). Trimming stripped 8 bases from V and 3 bases from J, with 14 bases between. The CDR3 spans 15 residues. CDR1 WSHSY and CDR2 SAAADI come from the germline V gene. In DNA form, the CDR3 reads TGCGCCAGCGGGGCTGCCGGGGATGGGGCCAACGTCCTGACTTTC. This sequence encodes CASGAAGDGANVLTF.

V is TRBV6-5 and J is TRBJ1-2; 7 bases align to TRBD1. The CDR3 consists of 13 residues. With V trimmed by 7 bases and J by 3 bases, 5 bases remained unmatched. CDR1 and CDR2 from the germline V gene are MNHEY and SVGAGI. The CDR3: CASTPTGDYGYTF. CDR3 nucleotide sequence: TGTGCCAGCACCCCTACAGGGGACTATGGCTACACCTTC.

J is TRBJ1-5 and V is TRBV28; 8 bases map to TRBD1. With V trimmed by 6 bases and J by 3 bases, 7 bases remained unmatched. The V gene's germline CDR1 is MDHEN and CDR2 SYDVKM. This CDR3 contains 15 residues. The CDR3 region has the DNA TGTGCCAGCAGAACCGCGGGACAGGACAATCAGCCCCAGCATTTT. Translated: CASRTAGQDNQPQHF.

The chain's CDR3 is CASSLAGVGMAFF. The CDR3 DNA follows: TGTGCCAGCAGTTTGGCGGGGGTCGGTATGGCTTTCTTT. The chain is built from TRBV28 and TRBJ1-1; tentatively, D is TRBD1 (5 bases). Germline V gives CDR1 MDHEN, CDR2 SYDVKM. CDR3 length: 13 residues. Trimming took off 3 bases at V and 11 bases at J, with 16 bases between the two ends. The whole variable domain, filled in from reference TRBV28 and TRBJ1-1, reads DVKVTQSSRYLVKRTGEKVFLECVQDMDHENMFWYRQDPGLGLRLIYFSYDVKMKEKGDIPEGYSVSREKKERFSLILESASTNQTSMYLCASSLAGVGMAFFGQGTRLTVV.

The gene calls are TRBV7-3 and TRBJ2-1; D possibly matches TRBD1 or TRBD2 (5 bases each). Germline V lookup: CDR1 SGHTA, CDR2 FQGTGA. CDR3 size: 13 residues. Trimming shortened V by 4 bases and J by 7 bases, and 11 bases separated the two germline ends. The CDR3 DNA follows: TGTGCCAGCAGCTCCGGGACCCTAAATGAGCAGTTCTTC. This gives the protein CASSSGTLNEQFF.

This chain connects TRBV21-1 to TRBJ1-2; the D call TRBD1 from the table was never checked on the DNA. TRBV21-1 is flagged as a pseudogene. The CDR3 totals 12 residues. The CDR3 nucleotides read TGTGCCACCCCGAGACAGGGGTGGGGCTACACCTTC. Encoded protein: CATPRQGWGYTF.

This chain uses TRBV3-1 (or the pseudogene TRBV3-2) with TRBJ1-2; TRBD1 matches at 7 bases. This CDR3 comprises 15 residues. Germline CDR1 is LGHDT and CDR2 is YNNKEL (reference sequence). The junction had 11 bases not matched to a gene; V was cut back by 6 bases and J by 4 bases. CDR3 DNA: TGTGCCAGCAGTCGAACCGACAGGGACCTCTATGGCTACACCTTC. It translates to CASSRTDRDLYGYTF.

J is TRBJ1-2 and V is TRBV15; 8 bases line up with TRBD1. The CDR3 length is 16 residues. The J segment lost 8 bases and the V segment lost 3 bases, leaving 14 bases of the junction unmatched. CDR1 is LNHNV, CDR2 YYDKDF, per germline (reference sequence). In DNA form, the CDR3 reads TGTGCCACCAGCAGCCCGGACAGGGAGTTTGGAAGGGGCTACACCTTC. Translating it yields CATSSPDREFGRGYTF.

The chain couples TRBV6-5 to TRBJ1-1; D gene unclear. Trimming took off 6 bases at V and 4 bases at J, with 15 bases between the two ends. Per germline, CDR1 MNHEY and CDR2 SVGAGI. This CDR3 has 14 residues. Here the CDR3 reads CASSPRNWGTEAFF. The CDR3 DNA follows: TGTGCCAGCAGCCCGCGAAATTGGGGCACTGAAGCTTTCTTT.

The J gene is TRBJ2-5, the V gene TRBV5-4; TRBD2 matches 8 bases. After removal of 4 bases from V and 4 bases from J, the junction contained 9 bases not matched to a gene. The CDR3 loop spans 15 amino acids. Looked up from germline, CDR1 is SGHNT and CDR2 is YYREEE (reference sequence). The CDR3 reads CASSPRGLALETQYF. In DNA, the CDR3 is TGTGCCAGCAGCCCCCGTGGACTAGCTTTAGAGACCCAGTACTTC.

This chain connects TRBV2 to TRBJ2-2, with 7 bases fitting TRBD2. Germline trimming cut 6 bases from V and 1 base from J; bases unmatched to any gene: 5. The CDR3 is made up of 15 amino acids. Germline V gene sequence: CDR1 SNHLY, CDR2 FYNNEI. The CDR3 loop reads CASRSGIGNTGELFF. The CDR3 DNA sequence: TGTGCCAGCAGAAGCGGGATCGGGAACACCGGGGAGCTGTTTTTT.

The rearrangement joins TRBV5-4 to TRBJ1-4, with 7 bases lining up with TRBD1. CDR3 length: 13 residues. The V gene's germline CDR1 is SGHNT and CDR2 YYREEE (reference sequence). V dropped 4 bases and J dropped 6; count of bases not matched to a gene: 3. The CDR3 DNA is TGTGCCAGCAGCCCCGGACAGGATGAAAAACTGTTTTTT. It codes for CASSPGQDEKLFF.